This entry lists 18 T cell receptor beta chains sequenced from one sample in a study of OX40 agonist ivuxolimab in advanced cancers. TCRdb keeps only in-frame clones here, not all; method: immunoSEQ multiplex PCR. This sample yields about 16,000 clones, of which more than 85% are seen a single time; 7.2% belongs to the top ten. The sample was CD4+ or CD8+ T cells sorted from blood, taken in a trial of the OX40 agonist ivuxolimab. Every receptor here comes from an adult with an advanced solid tumor such as melanoma, head and neck, liver or kidney cancer.

On this clone: Sequence at one end of the junction differs from germline and may be a read error. The genes are TRBV7-7 and TRBJ2-5, with D possibly matching TRBD2 (5 bases). Germline CDR1 is SSHAT and CDR2 is FNYEAQ (reference sequence). The CDR3 runs to 15 residues. CDR3 coding DNA: TGTGCTAGCAGCTTAGCGTGGAGTCCGCGGGAGACCCAGTACTTC. Its protein is CASSLAWSPRETQYF.

V gene TRBV5-5 combines with J gene TRBJ1-1, with TRBD1 as a possible D gene (6 bases). The CDR3 covers 14 residues. Germline lookup yields CDR1 SGHKS and CDR2 YYEKEE (reference sequence). The V end was cut by 0 bases, the J end by 10 bases, with 16 bases between. The DNA for the CDR3 is TGTGCCAGCAGCTTGGGTGGGGGCGAAGTCGTAGCTTTCTTT. Protein sequence: CASSLGGGEVVAFF. Complete variable domain (other parts from reference TRBV5-5 and TRBJ1-1): DAGVTQSPTHLIKTRGQQVTLRCSPISGHKSVSWYQQVLGQGPQFIFQYYEKEERGRGNFPDRFSARQFPNYSSELNVNALLLGDSALYLCASSLGGGEVVAFFGQGTRLTVV.

The genes are TRBV5-4 and TRBJ2-2; D gene unclear. The CDR3 sequence is 11 residues long. V shed 5 bases and J shed 3 bases, with 2 bases lying between them. CDR1 SGHNT and CDR2 YYREEE come from the germline V gene (reference sequence). CDR3 nucleotides: TGTGCCAGCAGTGACACCGGGGAGCTGTTTTTT. Its translation is CASSDTGELFF.

This sequence joins TRBV11-2 and TRBJ2-7, with 8 bases lining up with TRBD2. Germline assignment: CDR1 SGHAT and CDR2 FQNNGV. The trim removed 5 bases at V and 5 bases at J, leaving 8 bases unmatched. The CDR3 loop spans 14 amino acids. CDR3 in amino acids: CASSADSGMDEQYF. The CDR3 DNA is TGTGCCAGCAGCGCGGATAGCGGGATGGACGAGCAGTACTTC.

The chain couples TRBV7-6 to TRBJ2-1, with 10 bases fitting TRBD2. This CDR3 comprises 12 residues. Germline-derived CDR1 and CDR2 are SGHVS and FNYEAQ. CDR3 loop: CAGTSAGNEQFF. The CDR3 DNA sequence: TGTGCTGGGACTAGCGCGGGCAATGAGCAGTTCTTC.

This sequence joins TRBV4-1 and TRBJ2-7; D gene ambiguous. V lost 3 bases and J lost 0, with 6 bases in between. CDR1 is MGHRA and CDR2 is YSYEKL in the germline V gene. The CDR3 consists of 13 residues. The CDR3 spells CASSQTASYEQYF. CDR3 bases: TGCGCCAGCAGCCAGACCGCCTCCTACGAGCAGTACTTC.

V gene TRBV27 combines with J gene TRBJ1-2; the match to TRBD1 covers 7 bases. CDR1 and CDR2 (germline): MNHEY, SMNVEV (reference sequence). The CDR3 length is 14 residues. With V trimmed by 5 bases and J by 3 bases, 6 bases remained unmatched. The CDR3 protein is CASSIRGDHYGYTF. DNA of the CDR3: TGTGCCAGCAGTATCAGGGGGGACCACTATGGCTACACCTTC.

V and J are TRBV5-4 and TRBJ2-2; weak D call: TRBD2 (6 bases). This CDR3 comprises 18 residues. Deletions cut 4 bases from V and 1 base from J, with 20 bases between. Germline assignment: CDR1 SGHNT and CDR2 YYREEE (reference sequence). The CDR3 DNA sequence: TGTGCCAGCAGCCCCCGACTAGACTATTCGGGGAACACCGGGGAGCTGTTTTTT. Translation gives CASSPRLDYSGNTGELFF. The variable domain in full, with the rest retrieved from reference TRBV5-4 and TRBJ2-2, is ETGVTQSPTHLIKTRGQQVTLRCSSQSGHNTVSWYQQALGQGPQFIFQYYREEENGRGNFPPRFSGLQFPNYSSELNVNALELDDSALYLCASSPRLDYSGNTGELFFGEGSRLTVL.

J is TRBJ2-7 and V is TRBV7-2; no reliable D call. The CDR3 is 13 residues long. The V gene's germline CDR1 is SGHTA and CDR2 FQGNSA. Trimming shortened V by 3 bases and J by 3 bases, and 9 bases separated the two germline ends. CDR3 DNA sequence: TGTGCCAGCAGCTTTAGCACCATCTACGAGCAGTACTTC. This translates into CASSFSTIYEQYF.

The J gene is TRBJ1-1, the V gene TRBV28; D uncertain. The CDR3 spans 15 residues. Germline-derived CDR1 and CDR2 are MDHEN and SYDVKM. The V and J ends lost 7 bases and 0 bases respectively, with 15 bases between them. The CDR3 reads CASTGPARMNTEAFF. The CDR3 bases are TGTGCCAGCACCGGGCCGGCCCGCATGAACACTGAAGCTTTCTTT.

This rearrangement joins TRBV19 to TRBJ1-5; a weak D match, TRBD1 (5 bases). V dropped 0 bases and J dropped 1 base, with 7 bases sitting between them. This CDR3 is 15 amino acids long. CDR1 LNHDA and CDR2 SQIVND come from the germline V gene (reference sequence). CDR3 loop: CASSIDGDSNQPQHF. The CDR3 region has the DNA TGTGCCAGTAGTATAGACGGGGACAGCAATCAGCCCCAGCATTTT.

The chain carries TRBV11-1 and TRBJ2-5; 9 nucleotides agree with TRBD1. The end of the DNA fits TRBJ2-7 better, so the J call may be wrong. Germline V lookup: CDR1 SGHAT, CDR2 FQDESV (reference sequence). The CDR3 covers 15 residues. The CDR3 region is CASSIGQGSSYEQYF. CDR3 DNA sequence: TGTGCCAGCAGCATAGGACAGGGGAGCTCCTACGAGCAGTACTTC.

The chain combines TRBV28 with TRBJ2-5; 8 bases fit TRBD2. TRBJ2-7 matches the DNA end more closely, so the J call is doubtful. The CDR3 is 13 amino acids. Germline assignment: CDR1 MDHEN and CDR2 SYDVKM. The CDR3 sequence is CASNREGGYEQYF. CDR3 bases: TGTGCCAGCAATCGGGAGGGAGGTTACGAGCAGTACTTC.

This clone appeared once. The chain carries TRBV7-6 and TRBJ2-7; 9 positions agree with TRBD2. Germline values: CDR1 SGHVS, CDR2 FNYEAQ. The length of the CDR3 is 14 residues. V shed 2 bases and J 3 bases; nucleotides not matched to a gene: 2. CDR3 DNA: TGTGCCAGCAGCTTACCACTAGCGGGCTACGAGCAGTACTTC. It encodes CASSLPLAGYEQYF.

The chain couples TRBV4-1 to TRBJ1-2; 9 bases align to TRBD1. Unmatched junction bases numbered 11, after V lost 7 bases and J lost 5 bases. The CDR3 loop spans 15 amino acids. Per germline, CDR1 MGHRA and CDR2 YSYEKL. The CDR3 DNA reads as TGCGCCAGCACCGCCGGGACAGGGAGTGGGTATGGCTACACCTTC. It codes for CASTAGTGSGYGYTF.

The V call is TRBV7-6, the J call TRBJ2-5; D is perhaps TRBD1 (5 bases). The germline V gene has CDR1 SGHVS and CDR2 FNYEAQ. CDR3 length: 14 residues. Trimming pared 3 bases from V and 1 base from J, leaving 9 bases between. For the CDR3, the DNA is TGTGCCAGCAGCTTTTCAGGGTCCCAAGAGACCCAGTACTTC. This translates into CASSFSGSQETQYF.

Written as DNA, the CDR3 is TGTGCCAGTAGGCTGACAGGGGGGAACACTGAAGCTTTCTTT. It translates to CASRLTGGNTEAFF. J is TRBJ1-1 and V is TRBV19; 9 nucleotides line up with TRBD1. V shed 6 bases and J 1 base; nucleotides not matched to a gene: 3. Germline CDR1 LNHDA, CDR2 SQIVND (reference sequence). The CDR3 is 14 amino acids.

This sequence joins TRBV25-1 and TRBJ2-7; D uncertain. The CDR3 extends over 14 amino acids. Germline CDR1 reads MGHDK; CDR2 reads SYGVNS. The V end was cut by 1 base, the J end by 0 bases, with 7 bases between. This chain's CDR3 is CASSEFAVSYEQYF. The DNA for the CDR3 is TGTGCCAGCAGTGAATTCGCGGTCTCCTACGAGCAGTACTTC.